Below are 5 T cell receptor beta chains sequenced from a single sample in a study of cytomegalovirus exposure and HLA in healthy donors. The PCR used 60 Vbeta and 13 Jbeta primers. The protocol was immunoSEQ multiplex PCR, while the TCRdb copy is restricted to in-frame clones and leaves out a portion. The repertoire shows about 170,000 clones; the top ten hold 0.7% to 0.8%. What was sequenced was PBMCs. The receptors were sampled from a woman between 18 and 29 years old in good health and CMV-seropositive.

The chain employs TRBV2 and TRBJ1-3, with D uncertain. The germline CDR1 and CDR2 sequences are SNHLY and FYNNEI. With 2 bases removed from V and 2 bases from J, the gap between germline ends came to 7 bases. This CDR3 comprises 14 residues. Here the CDR3 reads CASSEQTPGNTIYF. The CDR3 DNA is TGTGCCAGCAGTGAACAAACACCTGGAAACACCATATATTTT.

The chain is built from TRBV27 and TRBJ1-6, with D maybe TRBD1 (5 bases). The CDR3 spans 15 residues. Germline assignment: CDR1 MNHEY and CDR2 SMNVEV (reference sequence). V gave up 1 base and J gave up 5 bases, with 9 bases separating them. CDR3 coding DNA: TGTGCCAGCAGTTTATTAGGAGGGGATAATTCACCCCTCCACTTT. Amino acids: CASSLLGGDNSPLHF.

V usage is TRBV7-2 and J usage is TRBJ2-5; 11 bases align to TRBD2. V shed 1 base, J shed 9 bases, and the junction held 4 bases outside the gene matches. CDR1 is SGHTA, CDR2 FQGNSA, per germline. This CDR3 has 14 residues. The DNA for the CDR3 is TGTGCCAGCAGCTTAGTTAGCGGGGGGGCATCCCAGTACTTC. It specifies CASSLVSGGASQYF.

The rearrangement uses TRBV11-3 and TRBJ2-7; D is unresolved. Trimming left V 5 bases short and J 3 bases short, with 5 bases between. Germline V lookup: CDR1 SGHNT, CDR2 YENEEA. The CDR3 runs to 11 residues. The CDR3 nucleotides are TGTGCCAGCAGCCCACACTACGAGCAGTACTTC. It yields the protein CASSPHYEQYF.

The chain has TRBV7-6 and TRBJ2-3; 11 positions agree with TRBD2. V gave up 4 bases and J gave up 1 base; unmatched junction bases: 10. Germline V gene lookup returns CDR1 SGHVS and CDR2 FNYEAQ. The CDR3 sequence is 18 residues long. CDR3 nucleotides: TGTGCCAGCAGCTCAAGACGCGGACTAGCGGGTGGCACAGATACGCAGTATTTT. Protein sequence: CASSSRRGLAGGTDTQYF.